A selection of T cell receptor beta chains follows, all from one sample in a study of OX40 agonist ivuxolimab in advanced cancers. The assay was immunoSEQ multiplex PCR, and TCRdb's table has in-frame clones only and misses some. This sample has approximately 14,000 clones, with roughly three quarters found just once. Source: CD4+ or CD8+ T cells sorted from blood, taken in a trial of the OX40 agonist ivuxolimab. The receptors originated from an adult with an advanced solid tumor such as melanoma, head and neck, liver or kidney cancer. Both conserved end residues are part of each CDR3. A D gene is named only where the DNA matches it firmly. Size is omitted from some rows. Given values are once, few, many or a class for expanded clones.

abundance: .
d_gene: .
v_gene: TRBV14
j_gene: TRBJ1-1
CDR3aa: CASSPTQSLYTEAFF
CDR3nt: TGTGCCAGCAGCCCTACCCAAAGCTTATACACTGAAGCTTTCTTT

abundance: .
d_gene: TRBD1
v_gene: TRBV6-5
j_gene: TRBJ2-1
CDR3aa: CASSYFTGQVYEQFF
CDR3nt: TGTGCCAGCAGTTACTTTACGGGACAGGTTTATGAGCAGTTCTTC

abundance: once
d_gene: .
v_gene: TRBV5-5
j_gene: TRBJ2-1
CDR3aa: CASTLYEYEQFF
CDR3nt: TGTGCCAGCACCCTCTATGAGTATGAGCAGTTCTTC

abundance: .
d_gene: .
v_gene: TRBV7-9
j_gene: TRBJ2-7
CDR3aa: CASSQEGLGSGPYEQYF
CDR3nt: TGCGCCAGCAGCCAAGAGGGTCTAGGCTCAGGCCCCTACGAGCAGTACTTC

abundance: once
d_gene: .
v_gene: TRBV7-2
j_gene: TRBJ2-2
CDR3aa: CASSLETPYTGELFF
CDR3nt: TGTGCCAGCAGCTTAGAAACACCTTACACCGGGGAGCTGTTTTTT

abundance: .
d_gene: .
v_gene: TRBV5-6
j_gene: TRBJ1-1
CDR3aa: CASSWRQPPEAFF
CDR3nt: TGTGCCAGCAGCTGGAGACAGCCCCCTGAAGCTTTCTTT

abundance: few
d_gene: .
v_gene: TRBV11-3
j_gene: TRBJ2-1
CDR3aa: CASNRGGEQFF
CDR3nt: TGTGCCAGCAACAGGGGGGGTGAGCAGTTCTTC

abundance: once
d_gene: TRBD2
v_gene: TRBV5-6
j_gene: TRBJ2-1
CDR3aa: CASSWSGLAYEQFF
CDR3nt: TGTGCCAGCAGCTGGTCCGGACTAGCCTATGAGCAGTTCTTC

abundance: once
d_gene: .
v_gene: TRBV2
j_gene: TRBJ1-5
CDR3aa: CASSEVRDLNQPQHF
CDR3nt: TGTGCCAGCAGTGAAGTCCGGGACCTTAATCAGCCCCAGCATTTT

abundance: .
d_gene: .
v_gene: TRBV6-5
j_gene: TRBJ2-7
CDR3aa: CASSYSPEAVYEQYF
CDR3nt: TGTGCCAGCAGTTACTCCCCCGAGGCAGTCTACGAGCAGTACTTC

abundance: .
d_gene: .
v_gene: TRBV5-4
j_gene: TRBJ2-3
CDR3aa: CASSRYSTDTQYF
CDR3nt: TGTGCCAGCAGCCGTTACTCCACAGATACGCAGTATTTT

abundance: .
d_gene: TRBD1
v_gene: TRBV19
j_gene: TRBJ2-2
CDR3aa: CASSFDRGLSGELFF
CDR3nt: TGTGCCAGTAGCTTCGACAGGGGGCTATCCGGGGAGCTGTTTTTT

abundance: .
d_gene: .
v_gene: TRBV4-2
j_gene: TRBJ2-5
CDR3aa: CASTLGAGETQYF
CDR3nt: TGTGCCAGCACTCTCGGGGCGGGGGAGACCCAGTACTTC

abundance: .
d_gene: .
v_gene: TRBV27
j_gene: TRBJ2-7
CDR3aa: CASRLGRAYEQYF
CDR3nt: TGTGCCAGCCGGCTAGGGCGGGCCTACGAGCAGTACTTC

abundance: .
d_gene: TRBD1
v_gene: TRBV6-5
j_gene: TRBJ1-5
CDR3aa: CASSYGQGVQPQHF
CDR3nt: TGTGCCAGCAGTTACGGTCAGGGGGTGCAGCCCCAGCATTTT

abundance: .
d_gene: TRBD2
v_gene: TRBV4-3
j_gene: TRBJ2-1
CDR3aa: CASSQGGGGPFNEQFF
CDR3nt: TGCGCCAGCAGCCAAGGGGGCGGGGGGCCTTTCAATGAGCAGTTCTTC

abundance: .
d_gene: .
v_gene: TRBV5-1
j_gene: TRBJ1-5
CDR3aa: CASSLGPGAAYSNQPQHF
CDR3nt: TGCGCCAGCAGCTTGGGACCGGGGGCCGCCTATAGCAATCAGCCCCAGCATTTT

abundance: .
d_gene: TRBD1
v_gene: TRBV19
j_gene: TRBJ2-7
CDR3aa: CASSIGQGDYEQYF
CDR3nt: TGTGCCAGTAGTATAGGACAGGGGGACTACGAGCAGTACTTC

abundance: .
d_gene: .
v_gene: TRBV27
j_gene: TRBJ1-2
CDR3aa: CASSFSTGSDGYTF
CDR3nt: TGTGCCAGCAGTTTTTCAACAGGGTCGGATGGCTACACCTTC

abundance: few
d_gene: TRBD2
v_gene: TRBV27
j_gene: TRBJ2-7
CDR3aa: CASSLSAGVLEQYF
CDR3nt: TGTGCCAGCAGTTTATCGGCGGGGGTCCTCGAGCAGTACTTC

abundance: once
d_gene: .
v_gene: TRBV4-3
j_gene: TRBJ1-2
CDR3aa: CASSQDLSSGEGYTF
CDR3nt: TGCGCCAGCAGCCAAGATCTATCGTCGGGTGAGGGCTACACCTTC

abundance: .
d_gene: TRBD1
v_gene: TRBV7-7
j_gene: TRBJ1-5
CDR3aa: CASSPGTAPQPQHF
CDR3nt: TGTGCCAGCAGCCCAGGGACAGCCCCGCAGCCCCAGCATTTT

abundance: .
d_gene: .
v_gene: TRBV9
j_gene: TRBJ1-1
CDR3aa: CASSPLGNTEAFF
CDR3nt: TGTGCCAGCAGCCCTTTAGGGAACACTGAAGCTTTCTTT

abundance: .
d_gene: TRBD2
v_gene: TRBV5-1
j_gene: TRBJ2-7
CDR3aa: CASSLVPSGVHEQYF
CDR3nt: TGCGCCAGCAGCTTGGTTCCTAGCGGGGTCCACGAGCAGTACTTC

abundance: .
d_gene: .
v_gene: TRBV7-3
j_gene: TRBJ2-1
CDR3aa: CASSSPSYNEQFF
CDR3nt: TGTGCCAGCAGCTCCCCTAGCTACAATGAGCAGTTCTTC

abundance: .
d_gene: TRBD2
v_gene: TRBV4-2
j_gene: TRBJ2-2
CDR3aa: CASTLGSGGLTGELFF
CDR3nt: TGTGCCAGCACCTTAGGGAGCGGGGGGCTAACCGGGGAGCTGTTTTTT

abundance: few
d_gene: .
v_gene: TRBV7-9
j_gene: TRBJ2-5
CDR3aa: CASSLAQSGQETQYF
CDR3nt: TGTGCCAGCAGCTTAGCGCAAAGCGGGCAAGAGACCCAGTACTTC

abundance: .
d_gene: .
v_gene: TRBV5-1
j_gene: TRBJ1-3
CDR3aa: CASTHDNLSGNTIYF
CDR3nt: TGCGCCAGCACCCATGACAACTTATCTGGAAACACCATATATTTT

abundance: once
d_gene: .
v_gene: TRBV25-1
j_gene: TRBJ1-4
CDR3aa: CASNGATNEKLFF
CDR3nt: TGTGCCAGCAATGGGGCAACTAATGAAAAACTGTTTTTT

abundance: .
d_gene: .
v_gene: TRBV5-1
j_gene: TRBJ2-7
CDR3aa: CASSRLEPTYNYEQYF
CDR3nt: TGCGCCAGCAGCCGACTAGAACCCACATACAACTACGAGCAGTACTTC

abundance: once
d_gene: .
v_gene: TRBV14
j_gene: TRBJ1-1
CDR3aa: CASSQDRGSLLTEAFF
CDR3nt: TGTGCCAGCAGCCAAGACAGGGGTTCCCTGTTAACTGAAGCTTTCTTT

abundance: .
d_gene: .
v_gene: TRBV9
j_gene: TRBJ1-4
CDR3aa: CASSVEGTAKKLFF
CDR3nt: TGTGCCAGCAGCGTAGAAGGGACCGCGAAAAAACTGTTTTTT

abundance: .
d_gene: TRBD1
v_gene: TRBV7-9
j_gene: TRBJ2-7
CDR3aa: CASSGRDREMSLATYEQYF
CDR3nt: TGTGCCAGCAGCGGGCGGGACAGGGAGATGTCCCTAGCTACCTACGAGCAGTACTTC

abundance: .
d_gene: .
v_gene: TRBV6-1
j_gene: TRBJ1-2
CDR3aa: CASSEAPGLYGYTF
CDR3nt: TGTGCCAGCAGTGAAGCCCCAGGCCTCTATGGCTACACCTTC

abundance: once
d_gene: .
v_gene: TRBV6-1
j_gene: TRBJ2-7
CDR3aa: CASSDRLSYEQYF
CDR3nt: TGTGCCAGCAGTGACAGACTCTCCTACGAGCAGTACTTC

abundance: few
d_gene: .
v_gene: TRBV11-2
j_gene: TRBJ2-3
CDR3aa: CASTIDGEVSGDTQYF
CDR3nt: TGTGCCAGCACCATTGATGGGGAAGTTAGCGGAGATACGCAGTATTTT